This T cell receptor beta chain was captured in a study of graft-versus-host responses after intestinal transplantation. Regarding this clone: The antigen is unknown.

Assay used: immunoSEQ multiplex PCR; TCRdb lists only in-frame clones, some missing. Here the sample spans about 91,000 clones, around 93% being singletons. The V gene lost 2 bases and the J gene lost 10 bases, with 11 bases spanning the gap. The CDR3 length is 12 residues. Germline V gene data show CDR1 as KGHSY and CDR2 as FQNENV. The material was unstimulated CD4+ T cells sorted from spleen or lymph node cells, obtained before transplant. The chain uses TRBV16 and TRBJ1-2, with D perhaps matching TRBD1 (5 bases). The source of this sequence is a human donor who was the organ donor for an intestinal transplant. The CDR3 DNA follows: TGTGCCAGCAGCCAAGTCGGGGGATTCTACACCTTC. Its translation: CASSQVGGFYTF.